Reported below is one T cell receptor beta chain. The data are from a study of technical replicates of blood from a handful of donors. Clones were sequenced by immunoSEQ multiplex PCR, and TCRdb holds only the in-frame ones, with some missing. The sample has about 59,000 clones; around 95% are singletons. This CDR3 contains 16 residues. The germline V and J ends were trimmed by 2 bases and 2 bases, with 13 bases remaining between them. CDR1 and CDR2 from the germline V gene are SGHTA and FQGNSA. The sample comprised PBMCs. The chain couples TRBV7-2 to TRBJ1-3; the D gene is possibly TRBD1 (5 bases). The sequence derives from a human donor in good health. Some clones in this sample may be carry-over from other donors' samples. CDR3 in DNA: TGTGCCAGCAGCTTAATCAGGGCAGGGACTGGAAACACCATATATTTT. Protein product: CASSLIRAGTGNTIYF.